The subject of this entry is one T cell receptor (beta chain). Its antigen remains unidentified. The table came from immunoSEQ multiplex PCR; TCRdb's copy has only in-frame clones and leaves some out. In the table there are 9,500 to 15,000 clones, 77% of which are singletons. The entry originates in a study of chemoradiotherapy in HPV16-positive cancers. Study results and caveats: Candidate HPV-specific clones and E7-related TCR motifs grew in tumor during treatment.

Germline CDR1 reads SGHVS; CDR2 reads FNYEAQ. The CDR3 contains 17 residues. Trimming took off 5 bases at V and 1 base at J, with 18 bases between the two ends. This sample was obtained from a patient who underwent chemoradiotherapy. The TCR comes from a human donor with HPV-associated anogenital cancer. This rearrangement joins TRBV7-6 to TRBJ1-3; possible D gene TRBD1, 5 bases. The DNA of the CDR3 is TGTGCCAGCAGCCAGGAGCGGGTGGGGCTATCTGGAAACACCATATATTTT. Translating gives CASSQERVGLSGNTIYF.